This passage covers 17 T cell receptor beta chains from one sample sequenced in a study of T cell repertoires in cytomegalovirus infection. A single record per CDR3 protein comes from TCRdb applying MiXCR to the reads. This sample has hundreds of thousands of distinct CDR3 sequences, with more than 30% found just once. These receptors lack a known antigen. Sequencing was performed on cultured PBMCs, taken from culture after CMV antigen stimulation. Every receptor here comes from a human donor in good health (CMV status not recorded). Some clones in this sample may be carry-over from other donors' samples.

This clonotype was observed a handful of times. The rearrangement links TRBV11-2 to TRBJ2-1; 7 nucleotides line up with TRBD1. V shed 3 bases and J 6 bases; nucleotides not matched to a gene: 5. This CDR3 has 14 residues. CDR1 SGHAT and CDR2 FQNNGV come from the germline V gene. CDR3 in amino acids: CASSFLTGTNEQFF. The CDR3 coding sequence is TGTGCCAGCAGCTTTTTGACAGGGACCAATGAGCAGTTCTTC.

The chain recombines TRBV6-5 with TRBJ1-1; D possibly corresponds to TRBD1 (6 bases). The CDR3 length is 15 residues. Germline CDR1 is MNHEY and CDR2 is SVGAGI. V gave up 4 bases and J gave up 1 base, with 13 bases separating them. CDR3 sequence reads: CASSSAGTTNTEAFF. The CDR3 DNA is TGTGCCAGCAGTTCTGCCGGGACAACGAACACTGAAGCTTTCTTT.

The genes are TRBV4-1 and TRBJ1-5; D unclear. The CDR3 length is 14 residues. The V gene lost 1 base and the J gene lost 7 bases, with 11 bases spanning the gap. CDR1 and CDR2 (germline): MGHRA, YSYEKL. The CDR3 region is CASSQAPGIQPQHF. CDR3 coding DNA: TGCGCCAGCAGCCAAGCCCCGGGGATCCAGCCCCAGCATTTT.

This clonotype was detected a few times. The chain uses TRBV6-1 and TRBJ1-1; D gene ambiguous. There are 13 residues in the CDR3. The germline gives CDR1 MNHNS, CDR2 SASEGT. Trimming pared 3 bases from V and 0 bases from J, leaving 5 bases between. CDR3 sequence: CASSDALNTEAFF. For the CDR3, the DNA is TGTGCCAGCAGTGATGCTCTGAACACTGAAGCTTTCTTT.

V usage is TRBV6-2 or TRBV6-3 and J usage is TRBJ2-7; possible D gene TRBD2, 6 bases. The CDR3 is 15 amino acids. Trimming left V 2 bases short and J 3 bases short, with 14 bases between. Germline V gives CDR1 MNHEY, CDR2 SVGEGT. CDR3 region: CASSYPAGRNYEQYF. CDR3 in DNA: TGTGCCAGCAGTTACCCGGCGGGACGGAACTACGAGCAGTACTTC.

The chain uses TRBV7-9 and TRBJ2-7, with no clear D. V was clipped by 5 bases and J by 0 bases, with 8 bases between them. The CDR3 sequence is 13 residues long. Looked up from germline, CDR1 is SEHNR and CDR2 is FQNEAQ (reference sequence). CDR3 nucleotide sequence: TGTGCCAGCAGCCCCCGAAGCTCCTACGAGCAGTACGTC. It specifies CASSPRSSYEQYV.

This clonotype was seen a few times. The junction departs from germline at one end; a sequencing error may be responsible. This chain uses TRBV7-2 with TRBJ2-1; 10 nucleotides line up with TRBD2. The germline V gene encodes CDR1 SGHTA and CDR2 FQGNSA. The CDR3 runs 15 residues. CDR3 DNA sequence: TGTGCCAGCAGCCCTTTAGCGGGAGGCTACGATGAGCAGTTCTTC. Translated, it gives CASSPLAGGYDEQFF.

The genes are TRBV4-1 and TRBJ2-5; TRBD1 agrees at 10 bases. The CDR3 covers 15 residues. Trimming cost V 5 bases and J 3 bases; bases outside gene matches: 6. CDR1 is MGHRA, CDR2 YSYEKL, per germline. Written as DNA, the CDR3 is TGCGCCAGCAGCGTACCCGGGACAGGGGAAGAGACCCAGTACTTC. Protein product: CASSVPGTGEETQYF.

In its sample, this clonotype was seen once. The CDR3 here is CASSFAVGRDLPYEQYF. CDR3 DNA: TGCGCCAGCAGCTTTGCGGTGGGGCGGGACCTTCCCTACGAGCAGTACTTC. The V and J genes are TRBV5-1 and TRBJ2-7, with D perhaps TRBD2 (6 bases). Germline CDR1 and CDR2: SGHRS and YFSETQ. The CDR3 has 17 residues. Trimming cost V 2 bases and J 2 bases, with 20 bases left between them.

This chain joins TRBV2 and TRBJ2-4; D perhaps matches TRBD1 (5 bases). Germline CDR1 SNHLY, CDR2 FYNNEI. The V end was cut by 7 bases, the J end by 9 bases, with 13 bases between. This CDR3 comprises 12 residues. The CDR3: CASKGLNGIQYF. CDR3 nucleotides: TGTGCCAGCAAGGGGCTGAACGGCATTCAGTACTTC.

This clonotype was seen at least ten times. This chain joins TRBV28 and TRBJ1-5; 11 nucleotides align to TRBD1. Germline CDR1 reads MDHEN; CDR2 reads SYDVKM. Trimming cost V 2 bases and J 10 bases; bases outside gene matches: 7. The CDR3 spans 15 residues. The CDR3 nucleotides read TGTGCCAGCAGTTTACGGACCGGGACAGGGGGTCCCCAGCATTTT. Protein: CASSLRTGTGGPQHF.

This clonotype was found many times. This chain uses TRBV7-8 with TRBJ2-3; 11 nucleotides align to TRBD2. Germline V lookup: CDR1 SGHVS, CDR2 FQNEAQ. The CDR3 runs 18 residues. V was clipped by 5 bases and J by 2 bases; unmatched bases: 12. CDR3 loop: CASSNSGRGRSTTDTQYF. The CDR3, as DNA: TGTGCCAGCAGCAATAGCGGGAGGGGGAGAAGCACCACAGATACGCAGTATTTT.

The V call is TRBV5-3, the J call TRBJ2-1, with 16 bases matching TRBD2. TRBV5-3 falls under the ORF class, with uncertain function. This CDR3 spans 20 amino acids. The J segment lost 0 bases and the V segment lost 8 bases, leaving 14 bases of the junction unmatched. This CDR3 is CASSHPGLAGGGSSYNEQFF. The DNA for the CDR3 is TGTGCCAGCAGCCATCCGGGACTAGCGGGAGGGGGGAGCTCCTACAATGAGCAGTTCTTC.

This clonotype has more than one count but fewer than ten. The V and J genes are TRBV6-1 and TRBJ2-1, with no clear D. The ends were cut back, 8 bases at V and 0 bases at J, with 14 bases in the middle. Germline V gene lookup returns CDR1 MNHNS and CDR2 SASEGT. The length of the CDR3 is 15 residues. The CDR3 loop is CASGVGSPSYNEQFF. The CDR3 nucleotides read TGTGCCAGCGGAGTGGGCAGCCCCTCCTACAATGAGCAGTTCTTC.

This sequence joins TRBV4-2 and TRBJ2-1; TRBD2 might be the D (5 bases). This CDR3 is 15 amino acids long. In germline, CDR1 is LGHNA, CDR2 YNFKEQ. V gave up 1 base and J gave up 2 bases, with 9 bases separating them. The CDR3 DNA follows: TGTGCCAGCAGCCAAGCGGACTTCGCCTACAATGAGCAGTTCTTC. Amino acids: CASSQADFAYNEQFF.

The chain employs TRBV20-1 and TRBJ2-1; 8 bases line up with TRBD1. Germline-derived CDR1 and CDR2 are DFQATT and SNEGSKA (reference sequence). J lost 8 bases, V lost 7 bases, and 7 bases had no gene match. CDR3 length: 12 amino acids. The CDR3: CSVTGAKDEQFF. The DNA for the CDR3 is TGCAGTGTGACAGGGGCTAAGGATGAGCAGTTCTTC.

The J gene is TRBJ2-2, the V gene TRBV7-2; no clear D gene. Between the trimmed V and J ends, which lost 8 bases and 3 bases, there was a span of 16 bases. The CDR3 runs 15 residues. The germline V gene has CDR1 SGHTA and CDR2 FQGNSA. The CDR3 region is CASSKASWYTGELFF. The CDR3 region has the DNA TGTGCCAGCTCGAAAGCCTCTTGGTACACCGGGGAGCTGTTTTTT.